This T cell receptor (beta chain) was found in a study of blood T cell repertoires in COVID-19. V was trimmed by 4 bases and J by 7 bases, leaving 17 bases between them. The CDR3 consists of 16 residues. Germline CDR1 is KGHSH and CDR2 is LQKENI. The assay was immunoSEQ multiplex PCR, and TCRdb's table has in-frame clones only and misses some. The data contain 150,000 to 200,000 clones, about nine tenths of them singletons. The TCR sequence derives from a man aged 65-85 years with active or convalescent COVID-19. The chain uses TRBV18 and TRBJ1-6, with D possibly matching TRBD1 (5 bases). Sequencing used peripheral blood. The CDR3 reads CASSHRILGMNSPLHF. CDR3 in DNA: TGTGCCAGCTCACACAGGATCCTAGGAATGAATTCACCCCTCCACTTT.